These 19 T cell receptor beta chains were all obtained from the same sample, sequenced in a study of blood T cell repertoires in COVID-19. The protocol was immunoSEQ multiplex PCR, while the TCRdb copy is restricted to in-frame clones and leaves out a portion. The sample has about 43,000 clones, around nine tenths seen once; the top ten hold 3.5% to 5%. Sequenced material: peripheral blood. All receptors derive from a man in his forties with COVID-19, enrolled during active disease.

The chain is built from TRBV2 and TRBJ1-5, with D tentatively TRBD1 (5 bases). The V end was cut by 5 bases, the J end by 4 bases, with 15 bases between. The CDR3 extends over 15 amino acids. CDR1 is SNHLY, CDR2 FYNNEI, per germline. The CDR3 loop reads CASSFDSARNQPQHF. The DNA of the CDR3 is TGTGCCAGCAGTTTCGACAGCGCCCGTAATCAGCCCCAGCATTTT.

The chain is built from TRBV7-2 and TRBJ1-4, with 9 bases fitting TRBD1. The trim removed 7 bases at V and 1 base at J, leaving 7 bases unmatched. This CDR3 is built from 16 residues. From germline, CDR1 is SGHTA and CDR2 FQGNSA. CDR3 amino acids: CASTLQGQGTNEKLFF. DNA of the CDR3: TGTGCCAGCACCCTCCAGGGACAGGGAACTAATGAAAAACTGTTTTTT.

Sample share makes this clone medium-sized. The V call is TRBV6-2 or TRBV6-3, the J call TRBJ1-5, with a tentative D call TRBD1 (5 bases). Per germline, CDR1 MNHEY and CDR2 SVGEGT. The CDR3 totals 14 residues. Trimming removed 4 bases at V and 9 bases at J, with 16 bases between. CDR3 coding DNA: TGTGCCAGCAGTTTTCCCTACAGGCTCTTGCCCCAGCATTTT. Its protein product is CASSFPYRLLPQHF.

The chain joins TRBV5-1 to TRBJ2-1, with TRBD2 matching over 9 bases. V lost 4 bases, J lost 4 bases, and 21 bases stayed unmatched. The germline gives CDR1 SGHRS, CDR2 YFSETQ. The CDR3 is 20 amino acids. The CDR3: CASSLTRLAGPEGKYNEQFF. DNA for the CDR3: TGCGCCAGCAGCCTAACCCGGCTAGCGGGGCCTGAGGGGAAGTACAATGAGCAGTTCTTC.

The V call is TRBV5-1, the J call TRBJ2-2; 7 bases map to TRBD1. Per the germline V gene, CDR1 is SGHRS and CDR2 is YFSETQ. J was trimmed by 4 bases and V by 4 bases; bases with no gene match: 13. The length of the CDR3 is 17 residues. The CDR3 region is CASSPSRDSRGTGELFF. The CDR3 coding sequence is TGCGCCAGCAGCCCAAGCCGGGACAGTCGGGGCACCGGGGAGCTGTTTTTT.

This chain links TRBV4-1 with TRBJ2-7; 7 bases are a match to TRBD2. CDR1 is MGHRA and CDR2 is YSYEKL in the germline V gene. The junction had 7 bases not matched to a gene; V was cut back by 4 bases and J by 4 bases. This CDR3 region has 14 residues. The CDR3 protein is CASSLRGEGYEQYF. In DNA, the CDR3 is TGCGCCAGCAGCCTACGGGGGGAAGGGTACGAGCAGTACTTC.

In this sample, this clone turned up once. This chain joins TRBV9 and TRBJ2-1; D perhaps matches TRBD1 (6 bases). CDR1 and CDR2 (germline): SGDLS, YYNGEE. V lost 0 bases and J lost 0, with 7 bases in between. The CDR3 spans 15 residues. The CDR3: CASSVGGGSYNEQFF. CDR3 nucleotides: TGTGCCAGCAGCGTAGGAGGGGGCTCCTACAATGAGCAGTTCTTC.

The chain carries TRBV5-1 and TRBJ2-3; 8 nucleotides match TRBD1. Unmatched junction bases numbered 10, after V lost 4 bases and J lost 0 bases. Germline V gene data show CDR1 as SGHRS and CDR2 as YFSETQ. The length of the CDR3 is 17 residues. The CDR3 spells CASSPGTGYSSTDTQYF. Here the CDR3 DNA reads TGCGCCAGCAGCCCCGGGACAGGTTATTCTAGCACAGATACGCAGTATTTT.

The chain uses TRBV28 and TRBJ2-5, with 9 bases identical to TRBD2. V lost 6 bases and J lost 4; bases outside the gene matches: 12. The CDR3 has 16 amino acids. Germline V CDR1 and CDR2: MDHEN, SYDVKM. CDR3 in amino acids: CASRRGGLRLRETQYF. The CDR3 DNA reads as TGTGCCAGCAGGCGGGGGGGTTTAAGGTTAAGAGAGACCCAGTACTTC.

This chain uses TRBV4-1 with TRBJ2-5, with a possible D match to TRBD2 (5 bases). V lost 3 bases to trimming and J lost 2 bases, with 10 bases between them. This CDR3 is built from 14 residues. Germline loops: CDR1 MGHRA, CDR2 YSYEKL. For the CDR3, the DNA is TGCGCCAGCAGCCAGGTGGGAGCACAAGAGACCCAGTACTTC. Amino acids: CASSQVGAQETQYF.

Sample share makes this clone medium-sized. The gene calls are TRBV7-8 and TRBJ1-5; 10 nucleotides agree with TRBD1. The junction had 13 bases not matched to a gene; V was cut back by 4 bases and J by 4 bases. The CDR3 loop spans 18 amino acids. Germline loops: CDR1 SGHVS, CDR2 FQNEAQ. The CDR3 spells CASSSGTGALNNNQPQHF. Here the CDR3 DNA reads TGTGCCAGCAGCTCCGGGACAGGGGCTTTAAACAATAATCAGCCCCAGCATTTT. The entire variable domain, with the rest obtained from reference TRBV7-8 and TRBJ1-5, is as follows: GAGVSQSPRYKVAKRGQDVALRCDPISGHVSLFWYQQALGQGPEFLTYFQNEAQLDKSGLPSDRFFAERPEGSVSTLKIQRTQQEDSAVYLCASSSGTGALNNNQPQHFGDGTRLSIL.

The chain couples TRBV5-1 to TRBJ2-5, with D perhaps TRBD2 (5 bases). Trimming cost V 0 bases and J 4 bases, with 10 bases left between them. The CDR3 runs 14 residues. CDR1 is SGHRS, CDR2 YFSETQ, per germline. The CDR3 is CASSLVGSRETQYF. CDR3 coding DNA: TGCGCCAGCAGCTTGGTTGGGAGTAGAGAGACCCAGTACTTC.

The J gene is TRBJ2-5, the V gene TRBV5-1; 12 nucleotides match TRBD2. V gave up 4 bases and J gave up 5 bases; unmatched junction bases: 6. The CDR3 length is 15 residues. CDR1 and CDR2 (germline): SGHRS, YFSETQ. The CDR3 DNA follows: TGCGCCAGCAGCGCTAGCGGGGGGGCCGGGGAGACCCAGTACTTC. As protein: CASSASGGAGETQYF.

The V call is TRBV6-1, the J call TRBJ1-3, with 11 bases identical to TRBD1. Germline V lookup: CDR1 MNHNS, CDR2 SASEGT. V was pared by 0 bases and J by 4 bases, with 8 bases of the junction left unmatched. CDR3 length: 18 amino acids. In DNA, the CDR3 is TGTGCCAGCAGTGAAGCCTGGGGGACAGGGGGAATCGGAAACACCATATATTTT. Its protein is CASSEAWGTGGIGNTIYF.

This chain uses TRBV3-1 (or the pseudogene TRBV3-2) with TRBJ1-1; TRBD1 might be the D (5 bases). In germline, CDR1 is LGHDT, CDR2 YNNKEL (reference sequence). The CDR3 contains 17 residues. V was pared by 4 bases and J by 0 bases, with 18 bases between. CDR3 DNA: TGTGCCAGCAGCCCGGGACCTAAAGCGGGGATGAACACTGAAGCTTTCTTT. Amino acid sequence: CASSPGPKAGMNTEAFF.

V and J are TRBV5-1 and TRBJ2-2; TRBD2 aligns across 13 bases. V was clipped by 2 bases and J by 7 bases; unmatched bases: 11. Germline assignment: CDR1 SGHRS and CDR2 YFSETQ. The CDR3 is 18 amino acids. The CDR3 region is CASSFRGLAGRPGGELFF. DNA for the CDR3: TGCGCCAGCAGCTTCAGGGGACTAGCGGGACGTCCTGGCGGGGAGCTGTTTTTT.

The chain is built from TRBV30 and TRBJ2-3; 8 positions match TRBD2. V was clipped by 5 bases and J by 0 bases; unmatched bases: 4. CDR1 is GTSNPN and CDR2 is SVGIG in the germline V gene (reference sequence). CDR3 length: 14 residues. As DNA, the CDR3 is TGTGCCTGGGGAGCGGGAGTAAGCACAGATACGCAGTATTTT. This encodes CAWGAGVSTDTQYF.

The chain links TRBV10-1 to TRBJ2-7, with TRBD2 matching over 12 bases. Germline CDR1 WNHNN, CDR2 SYGVQD (reference sequence). The V segment lost 4 bases and the J segment 5 bases; nucleotides outside the gene matches: 6. This CDR3 spans 15 amino acids. The CDR3 coding sequence is TGCGCCAGCAGTGCGGGCTCTAGCGGGAGGGACGAGCAGTACTTC. Its translation is CASSAGSSGRDEQYF.

The chain is built from TRBV24-1 and TRBJ2-3; TRBD2 matches 9 bases. With 6 bases clipped from V and 0 bases from J, the junction kept 6 bases outside the gene matches. Germline V gene sequence: CDR1 KGHDR, CDR2 SFDVKD. CDR3 length: 16 residues. The CDR3 DNA follows: TGTGCCACCAGTAACACGCGGGAGGGTAGCACAGATACGCAGTATTTT. Protein product: CATSNTREGSTDTQYF.